This record covers a single TCR beta chain. From germline, CDR1 is LNHNV and CDR2 YYDKDF (reference sequence). V shed 1 base and J shed 4 bases, with 18 bases lying between them. The CDR3 runs to 17 residues. This record belongs to a study of blood T cell repertoires in COVID-19. The overall study: PBMCs, B-cell-depleted T cells, or T cells were the source of the cDNA or gDNA that made up the material.

Repertoires were generated with immunoSEQ multiplex PCR, while TCRdb's copy carries only in-frame clones and drops some. The sample lists about 130,000 clones; approximately 82% were seen once. V usage is TRBV15 and J usage is TRBJ2-3; D is perhaps TRBD1 (6 bases). The sequence was obtained from a man in his forties or fifties with active or convalescent COVID-19. Sequenced sample: peripheral blood. This chain's CDR3 is CATSRGQYREESDTQYF. The CDR3, as DNA: TGTGCCACCAGCAGAGGTCAATACAGGGAAGAGTCAGATACGCAGTATTTT.